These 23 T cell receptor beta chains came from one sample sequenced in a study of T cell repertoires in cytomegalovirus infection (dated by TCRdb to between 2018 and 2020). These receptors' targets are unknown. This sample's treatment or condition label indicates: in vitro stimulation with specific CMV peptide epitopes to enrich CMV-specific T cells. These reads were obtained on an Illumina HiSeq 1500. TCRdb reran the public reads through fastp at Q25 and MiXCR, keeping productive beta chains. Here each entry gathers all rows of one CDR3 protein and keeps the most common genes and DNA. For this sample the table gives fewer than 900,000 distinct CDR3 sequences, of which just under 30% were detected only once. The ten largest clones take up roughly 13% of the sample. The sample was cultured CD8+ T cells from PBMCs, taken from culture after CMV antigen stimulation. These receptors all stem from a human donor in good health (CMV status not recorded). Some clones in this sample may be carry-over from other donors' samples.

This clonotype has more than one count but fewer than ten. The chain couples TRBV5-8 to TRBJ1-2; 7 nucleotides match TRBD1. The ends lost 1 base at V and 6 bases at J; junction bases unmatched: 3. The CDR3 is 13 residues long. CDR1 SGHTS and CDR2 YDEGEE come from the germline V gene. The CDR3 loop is CASSLTGADGYTF. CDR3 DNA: TGTGCCAGCAGCTTGACAGGGGCCGATGGCTACACCTTC.

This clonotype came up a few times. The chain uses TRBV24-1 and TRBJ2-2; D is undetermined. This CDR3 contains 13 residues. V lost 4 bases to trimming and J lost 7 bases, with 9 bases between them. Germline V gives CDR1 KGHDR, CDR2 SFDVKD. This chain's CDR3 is CATSESDIGELFF. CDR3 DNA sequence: TGTGCCACCAGTGAGTCTGACATCGGGGAGCTGTTTTTT.

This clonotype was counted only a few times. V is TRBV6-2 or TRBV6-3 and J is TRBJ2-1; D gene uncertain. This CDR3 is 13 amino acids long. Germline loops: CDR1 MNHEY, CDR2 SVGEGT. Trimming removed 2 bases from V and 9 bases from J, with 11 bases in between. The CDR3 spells CASSYGVALEQFF. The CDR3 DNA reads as TGTGCCAGCAGTTACGGGGTAGCTCTTGAGCAGTTCTTC.

The chain's CDR3 is CASSTGQGEGSPLHF. The CDR3 DNA follows: TGTGCCAGCAGCACGGGACAGGGTGAGGGATCACCCCTCCACTTT. The rearrangement joins TRBV7-6 to TRBJ1-6, with 9 positions matching TRBD1. After removal of 5 bases from V and 10 bases from J, the junction contained 9 bases not matched to a gene. Germline V CDR1 and CDR2: SGHVS, FNYEAQ. CDR3 length equals 15 residues.

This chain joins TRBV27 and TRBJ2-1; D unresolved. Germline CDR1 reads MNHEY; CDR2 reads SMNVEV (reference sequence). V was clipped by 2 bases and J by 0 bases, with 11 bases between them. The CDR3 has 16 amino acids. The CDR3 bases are TGTGCCAGCAGTTTACTAACCCAAAGCTCCTACAATGAGCAGTTCTTC. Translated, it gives CASSLLTQSSYNEQFF.

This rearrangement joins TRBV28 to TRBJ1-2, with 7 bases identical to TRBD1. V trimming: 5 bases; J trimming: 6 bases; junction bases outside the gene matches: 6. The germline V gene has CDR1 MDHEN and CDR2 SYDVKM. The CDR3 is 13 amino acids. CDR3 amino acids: CASSRRQGNGYTF. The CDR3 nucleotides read TGTGCCAGCAGTCGCCGACAGGGCAATGGCTACACCTTC.

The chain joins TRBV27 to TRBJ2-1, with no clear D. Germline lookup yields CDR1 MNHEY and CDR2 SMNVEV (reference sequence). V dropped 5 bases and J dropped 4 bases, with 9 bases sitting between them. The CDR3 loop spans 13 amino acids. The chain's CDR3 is CASSTLGYNEQFF. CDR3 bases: TGTGCCAGCAGTACCTTGGGGTACAATGAGCAGTTCTTC.

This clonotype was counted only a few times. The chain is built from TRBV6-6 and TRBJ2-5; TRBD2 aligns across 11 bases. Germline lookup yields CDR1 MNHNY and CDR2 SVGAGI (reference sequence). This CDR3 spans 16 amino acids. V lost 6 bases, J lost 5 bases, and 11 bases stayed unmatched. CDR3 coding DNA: TGTGCCAGCAGCCTTCTTAGCGGGGGGGCGACGGAGACCCAGTACTTC. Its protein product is CASSLLSGGATETQYF.

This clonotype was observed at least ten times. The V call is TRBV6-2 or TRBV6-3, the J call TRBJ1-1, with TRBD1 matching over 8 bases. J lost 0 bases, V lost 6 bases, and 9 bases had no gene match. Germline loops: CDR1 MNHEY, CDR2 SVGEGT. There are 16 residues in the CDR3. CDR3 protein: CASRPDREGMNTEAFF. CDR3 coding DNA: TGTGCCAGCAGGCCGGACAGGGAGGGGATGAACACTGAAGCTTTCTTT.

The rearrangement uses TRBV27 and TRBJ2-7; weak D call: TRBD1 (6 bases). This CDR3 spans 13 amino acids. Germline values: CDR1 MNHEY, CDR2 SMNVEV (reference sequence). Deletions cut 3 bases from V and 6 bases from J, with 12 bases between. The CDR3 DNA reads TGTGCCAGCAGTTTTTCACAGGGTGCCGAGCAGTACTTC. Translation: CASSFSQGAEQYF.

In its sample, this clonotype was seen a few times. The CDR3 nucleotides read TGTGCCACCAGCAAAGACAGAAACACTGAAGCTTTCTTT. Amino acids: CATSKDRNTEAFF. The gene calls are TRBV15 and TRBJ1-1, with D tentatively TRBD1 (5 bases). Germline values: CDR1 LNHNV, CDR2 YYDKDF (reference sequence). The CDR3 is 13 residues long. V was cut by 4 bases and J by 2 bases, with 8 bases left in between.

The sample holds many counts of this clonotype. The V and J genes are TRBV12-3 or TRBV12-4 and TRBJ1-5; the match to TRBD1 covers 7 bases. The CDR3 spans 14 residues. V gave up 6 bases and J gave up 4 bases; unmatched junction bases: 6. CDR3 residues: CASREQGPNQPQHF. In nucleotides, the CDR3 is TGTGCCAGCAGAGAACAGGGGCCGAATCAGCCCCAGCATTTT.

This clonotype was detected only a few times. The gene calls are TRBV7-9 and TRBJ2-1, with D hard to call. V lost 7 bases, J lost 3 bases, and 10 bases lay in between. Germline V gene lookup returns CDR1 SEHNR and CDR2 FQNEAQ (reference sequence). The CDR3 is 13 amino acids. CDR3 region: CASTPLVYNEQFF. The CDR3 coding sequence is TGTGCCAGCACCCCCCTGGTCTACAATGAGCAGTTCTTC.

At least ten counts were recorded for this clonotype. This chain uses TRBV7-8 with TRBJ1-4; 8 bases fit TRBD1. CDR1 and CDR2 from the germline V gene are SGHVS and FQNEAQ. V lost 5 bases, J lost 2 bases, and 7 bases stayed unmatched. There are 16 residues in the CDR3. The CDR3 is CASSPGTGATNEKLFF. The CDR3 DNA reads TGTGCCAGCAGCCCTGGGACAGGCGCGACTAATGAAAAACTGTTTTTT.

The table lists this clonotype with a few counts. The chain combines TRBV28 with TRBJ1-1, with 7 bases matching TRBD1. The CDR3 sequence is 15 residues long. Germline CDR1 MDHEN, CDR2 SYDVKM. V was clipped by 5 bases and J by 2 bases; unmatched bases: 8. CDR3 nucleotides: TGTGCCAGCAGTAAAAACAGGGGACCAAACACTGAAGCTTTCTTT. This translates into CASSKNRGPNTEAFF.

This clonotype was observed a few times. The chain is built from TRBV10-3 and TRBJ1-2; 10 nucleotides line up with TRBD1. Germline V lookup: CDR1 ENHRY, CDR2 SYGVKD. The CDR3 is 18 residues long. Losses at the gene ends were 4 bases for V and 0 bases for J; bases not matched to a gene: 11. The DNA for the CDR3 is TGTGCCATCAGTGGCGGGGACAGGGGATTAGGAGCTAACTATGGCTACACCTTC. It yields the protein CAISGGDRGLGANYGYTF.

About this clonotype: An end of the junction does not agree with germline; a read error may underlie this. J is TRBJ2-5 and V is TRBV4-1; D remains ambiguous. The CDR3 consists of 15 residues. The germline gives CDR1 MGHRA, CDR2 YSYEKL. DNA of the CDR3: TGTGCCAGCAGCCCAGTCGGGTCCCCCCTGGAGACCCAGTACTTC. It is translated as CASSPVGSPLETQYF.

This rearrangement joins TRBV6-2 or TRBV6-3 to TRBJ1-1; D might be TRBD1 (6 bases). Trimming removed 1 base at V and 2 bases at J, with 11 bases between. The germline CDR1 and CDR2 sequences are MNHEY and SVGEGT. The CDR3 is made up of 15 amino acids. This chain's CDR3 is CASSYLDSANTEAFF. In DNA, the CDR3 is TGTGCCAGCAGTTACTTGGACAGCGCAAACACTGAAGCTTTCTTT.

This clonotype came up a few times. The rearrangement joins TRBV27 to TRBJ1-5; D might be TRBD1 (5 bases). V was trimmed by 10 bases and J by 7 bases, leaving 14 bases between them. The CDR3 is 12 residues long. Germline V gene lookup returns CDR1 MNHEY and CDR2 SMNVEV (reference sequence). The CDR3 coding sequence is TGTGCCACCAGGCAGGGCGGACAGCCCCAGCATTTT. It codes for CATRQGGQPQHF.

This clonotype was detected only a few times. This CDR3 is CASSSRLAGGPYNEQFF. CDR3 sequence (DNA): TGTGCCAGCAGTTCCCGACTAGCGGGGGGGCCCTACAATGAGCAGTTCTTC. This chain links TRBV6-5 with TRBJ2-1, with TRBD2 matching 14 bases. CDR3 size: 17 residues. CDR1 is MNHEY, CDR2 SVGAGI, per germline. With 4 bases clipped from V and 2 bases from J, the junction kept 4 bases outside the gene matches.

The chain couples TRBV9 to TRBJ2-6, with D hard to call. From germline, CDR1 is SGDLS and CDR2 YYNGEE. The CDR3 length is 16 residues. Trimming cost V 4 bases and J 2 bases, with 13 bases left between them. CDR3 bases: TGTGCCAGCAGCTACAAGACACGTGCTGGGGCCAACGTCCTGACTTTC. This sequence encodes CASSYKTRAGANVLTF.

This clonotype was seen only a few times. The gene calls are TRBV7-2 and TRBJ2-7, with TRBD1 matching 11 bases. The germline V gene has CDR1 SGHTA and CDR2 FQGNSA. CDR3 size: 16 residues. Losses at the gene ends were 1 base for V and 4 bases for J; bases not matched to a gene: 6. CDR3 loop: CASSLDGTGGGYEQYF. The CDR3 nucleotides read TGTGCCAGCAGCTTAGACGGGACAGGGGGAGGTTACGAGCAGTACTTC. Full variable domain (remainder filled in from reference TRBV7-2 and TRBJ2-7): GAGVSQSPSNKVTEKGKDVELRCDPISGHTALYWYRQSLGQGLEFLIYFQGNSAPDKSGLPSDRFSAERTGGSVSTLTIQRTQQEDSAVYLCASSLDGTGGGYEQYFGPGTRLTVT.

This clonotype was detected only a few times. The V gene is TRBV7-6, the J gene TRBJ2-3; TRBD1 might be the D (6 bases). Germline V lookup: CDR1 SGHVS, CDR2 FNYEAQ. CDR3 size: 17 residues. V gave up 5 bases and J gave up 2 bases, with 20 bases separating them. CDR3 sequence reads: CASSLVSGQFITDTQYF. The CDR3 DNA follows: TGTGCCAGCAGCCTAGTTTCCGGACAGTTCATCACAGATACGCAGTATTTT.